Below, 16 T cell receptor beta chains from the same sample are listed, as sequenced in a study of a mutant IDH1 vaccine in newly diagnosed glioma. Time point defined: week 5, during vaccination. With topical imiquimod, each dose of the vaccine consisted of 300 ug of mutant IDH1 20-mer peptide. These receptors have no known antigen. The protocol was immunoSEQ multiplex PCR, while the TCRdb copy is restricted to in-frame clones and leaves out a portion. The table lists about 83,000 clones, 91% of them singletons. The sample consisted of PBMCs, taken from a glioma patient whose treatment included an IDH1 peptide vaccine. Receptors originate from a woman in her fifties or sixties with glioma.

This clone was detected a few times. The V and J genes are TRBV10-3 and TRBJ1-1; 7 positions match TRBD1. The CDR3 spans 14 residues. The germline gives CDR1 ENHRY, CDR2 SYGVKD. The trim removed 4 bases at V and 2 bases at J, leaving 4 bases unmatched. This CDR3 reads CAISGRDSNTEAFF. The CDR3 DNA reads TGTGCCATCAGTGGTCGGGACAGCAACACTGAAGCTTTCTTT.

Note on this clone: Other DNA sequences in the sample encode the same CDR3. The gene calls are TRBV10-3 and TRBJ1-5; D not resolved. The CDR3 is 14 amino acids. Germline loops: CDR1 ENHRY, CDR2 SYGVKD. The germline V and J ends were trimmed by 3 bases and 2 bases, with 8 bases remaining between them. In nucleotides, the CDR3 is TGTGCCATCAGTGACTTCGGGGGCAATCAGCCCCAGCATTTT. This gives the protein CAISDFGGNQPQHF.

This chain connects TRBV9 to TRBJ1-1; TRBD1 might be the D (5 bases). V was shortened by 0 bases and J by 1 base, with 10 bases between the two germline ends. The CDR3 is 15 amino acids. The germline V gene encodes CDR1 SGDLS and CDR2 YYNGEE. As DNA, the CDR3 is TGTGCCAGCAGCGTAGAGGCGGACAAGAACACTGAAGCTTTCTTT. Protein: CASSVEADKNTEAFF.

The genes are TRBV6-4 and TRBJ2-7; D not certain. Deletions cut 1 base from V and 2 bases from J, with 15 bases between. Germline lookup yields CDR1 MRHNA and CDR2 SNTAGT. The CDR3 is 16 residues long. This chain's CDR3 is CASSDFSSRVPYEQYF. In DNA, the CDR3 is TGTGCCAGCAGTGACTTCTCCAGCCGGGTTCCCTACGAGCAGTACTTC.

The gene calls are TRBV30 and TRBJ2-5, with D perhaps TRBD1 (7 bases). Germline-derived CDR1 and CDR2 are GTSNPN and SVGIG (reference sequence). The CDR3 spans 13 residues. Trimming took 0 bases from V and 5 from J, leaving 10 bases between them. CDR3 loop: CAWSVQGRETQYF. DNA for the CDR3: TGTGCCTGGAGTGTACAGGGGAGGGAGACCCAGTACTTC.

The V call is TRBV5-1, the J call TRBJ2-1, with 15 nucleotides matching TRBD2. There are 19 residues in the CDR3. V gave up 4 bases and J gave up 3 bases; unmatched junction bases: 11. Germline CDR1 and CDR2: SGHRS and YFSETQ. CDR3 DNA: TGCGCCAGCAGCGGGAGGACTAGCGGGAGGGCCGGGGTCTACAATGAGCAGTTCTTC. This gives the protein CASSGRTSGRAGVYNEQFF.

V usage is TRBV20-1 and J usage is TRBJ2-7; D perhaps matches TRBD1 (6 bases). CDR1 is DFQATT and CDR2 is SNEGSKA in the germline V gene (reference sequence). The CDR3 spans 11 residues. Here the CDR3 DNA reads TGCGGGTACAGGGACTCCTACGAGCAGTACTTC. Translating gives CGYRDSYEQYF.

This chain joins TRBV25-1 and TRBJ2-7; TRBD2 is a possible D gene (6 bases). Trimming took off 6 bases at V and 6 bases at J, with 21 bases between the two ends. CDR3 length equals 15 residues. CDR1 is MGHDK, CDR2 SYGVNS, per germline. DNA for the CDR3: TGTGCCAGCAGGGGGACTGGAGGTAATCGGGGCGAGCAGTACTTC. This encodes CASRGTGGNRGEQYF.

Points on this clone: The sample contains more than one DNA sequence encoding this CDR3. V gene TRBV2 combines with J gene TRBJ1-5, with D uncertain. V was pared by 6 bases and J by 0 bases, with 6 bases between. This CDR3 has 13 residues. Germline CDR1 SNHLY, CDR2 FYNNEI. The CDR3 DNA sequence: TGTGCCAGCAGGAGGGATAGCAATCAGCCCCAGCATTTT. Translating it yields CASRRDSNQPQHF.

V usage is TRBV4-2 and J usage is TRBJ1-6; TRBD1 matches 10 bases. The CDR3 totals 16 residues. Germline V CDR1 and CDR2: LGHNA, YNFKEQ. With 5 bases clipped from V and 6 bases from J, the junction kept 7 bases outside the gene matches. The CDR3: CASSSLGTGANSPLHF. The CDR3 DNA reads TGTGCCAGCAGCTCCCTCGGGACAGGGGCTAATTCACCCCTCCACTTT.

The J gene is TRBJ2-7, the V gene TRBV5-5; the D call may be TRBD1 or TRBD2 (6 bases each). V dropped 5 bases and J dropped 5 bases, with 8 bases sitting between them. Germline CDR1 and CDR2: SGHKS and YYEKEE (reference sequence). The CDR3 sequence is 11 residues long. The chain's CDR3 is CASRGGNEQYF. The CDR3 DNA reads as TGTGCCAGCAGGGGGGGCAACGAGCAGTACTTC.

This clone was seen just once. The chain joins TRBV28 to TRBJ2-6, with D perhaps being TRBD1 or TRBD2 (6 bases each). Trimming took off 7 bases at V and 2 bases at J, with 15 bases between the two ends. Germline CDR1 reads MDHEN; CDR2 reads SYDVKM. The CDR3 totals 16 residues. The CDR3 reads CASTLVGGAGANVLTF. CDR3 sequence (DNA): TGTGCCAGCACCCTAGTGGGGGGCGCTGGGGCCAACGTCCTGACTTTC. The full variable domain, with the rest looked up from reference TRBV28 and TRBJ2-6, is DVKVTQSSRYLVKRTGEKVFLECVQDMDHENMFWYRQDPGLGLRLIYFSYDVKMKEKGDIPEGYSVSREKKERFSLILESASTNQTSMYLCASTLVGGAGANVLTFGAGSRLTVL.

The chain employs TRBV18 and TRBJ2-1, with TRBD1 identical over 8 bases. CDR1 KGHSH and CDR2 LQKENI come from the germline V gene. V was clipped by 3 bases and J by 7 bases; unmatched bases: 8. The CDR3 contains 15 residues. The CDR3 is CASSPLTTGANEQFF. The DNA of the CDR3 is TGTGCCAGCTCACCCCTGACGACAGGGGCAAATGAGCAGTTCTTC.

V is TRBV25-1 and J is TRBJ1-1, with a weak D call TRBD1 (6 bases). The CDR3 length is 16 residues. The germline V gene encodes CDR1 MGHDK and CDR2 SYGVNS. With 5 bases removed from V and 6 bases from J, the gap between germline ends came to 22 bases. CDR3 residues: CASSPRGNREGAEAFF. The CDR3, as DNA: TGTGCCAGCAGTCCTAGAGGTAACAGGGAGGGAGCTGAAGCTTTCTTT.

V gene TRBV6-5 combines with J gene TRBJ1-1, with 12 bases that match TRBD1. This CDR3 has 14 residues. Germline-derived CDR1 and CDR2 are MNHEY and SVGAGI. With 9 bases clipped from V and 4 bases from J, the junction kept 6 bases outside the gene matches. CDR3: CARGDRGLGTEAFF. CDR3 bases: TGTGCCAGGGGGGACAGGGGGCTGGGCACTGAAGCTTTCTTT.

The J gene is TRBJ1-1, the V gene TRBV28, with 8 bases aligning to TRBD1. The CDR3 is made up of 14 amino acids. The V gene end was trimmed by 6 bases and the J gene end by 5 bases; junction bases not matched to a gene: 8. Germline V CDR1 and CDR2: MDHEN, SYDVKM. The chain's CDR3 is CASSAGGRKTEAFF. DNA of the CDR3: TGTGCCAGCAGCGCAGGGGGCCGTAAAACTGAAGCTTTCTTT.